The 21 T cell receptor beta chains in this list originate from one sample, sequenced in a study of shared clonotypes between healthy human individuals. Assay used: immunoSEQ multiplex PCR; TCRdb lists only in-frame clones, some missing. The sample has millions of clones, 85% to 95% seen once. Sequenced sample: naive CD4+ T cells sorted from blood. The subset: CD45RA+ positively selected. These receptors were obtained from a man aged 18 to 30 in good health.

Comment on this clone: Other DNA sequences in the sample encode the same CDR3. This chain links TRBV30 with TRBJ2-3; 8 bases are a match to TRBD2. This CDR3 has 13 residues. In germline, CDR1 is GTSNPN, CDR2 SVGIG (reference sequence). The junction had 0 bases not matched to a gene; V was cut back by 1 base and J by 3 bases. For the CDR3, the DNA is TGTGCCTGGAGTGGCGGGAGGACAGATACGCAGTATTTT. Translated, it gives CAWSGGRTDTQYF.

With respect to this clone: At one of its ends the junction is not consistent with the germline gene, which may arise from a read error. This rearrangement joins TRBV2 to TRBJ1-1; D is perhaps TRBD1 (6 bases). CDR1 SNHLY and CDR2 FYNNEI come from the germline V gene. This CDR3 has 13 residues. The CDR3 spells CASSQASQGRAFF. The CDR3 coding sequence is TGTGCCAGCAGTCAAGCAAGCCAGGGGAGGGCTTTCTTT.

The gene calls are TRBV6-1 and TRBJ2-2, with 8 bases fitting TRBD2. Germline assignment: CDR1 MNHNS and CDR2 SASEGT. The CDR3 has 14 amino acids. J lost 6 bases, V lost 4 bases, and 4 bases had no gene match. The CDR3 region has the DNA TGTGCCAGCAGTGCAGGACTAGCCTCCGGGGAGCTGTTTTTT. As protein: CASSAGLASGELFF.

This rearrangement joins TRBV4-1 to TRBJ2-1, with 12 bases matching TRBD2. CDR1 and CDR2 (germline): MGHRA, YSYEKL. V was clipped by 3 bases and J by 7 bases; unmatched bases: 7. The CDR3 totals 16 residues. The DNA for the CDR3 is TGCGCCAGCAGCCAGCCACTAGCGGGGGGCCGTAATGAGCAGTTCTTC. It codes for CASSQPLAGGRNEQFF.

V usage is TRBV9 and J usage is TRBJ2-7; D is perhaps TRBD1 or TRBD2 (6 bases each). The V gene lost 0 bases and the J gene lost 2 bases, with 18 bases spanning the gap. Germline CDR1 and CDR2: SGDLS and YYNGEE. The CDR3 totals 17 residues. In DNA form, the CDR3 reads TGTGCCAGCAGCGTAGGGCCGGGGGCCATGACCCCCTACGAGCAGTACTTC. It specifies CASSVGPGAMTPYEQYF.

As regards this clone: A much larger clone lies one base from this, so it may be a read error. Additional DNA sequences in this sample encode the identical CDR3. The chain couples TRBV7-9 to TRBJ1-1; D is perhaps TRBD1 (6 bases). Germline lookup yields CDR1 SEHNR and CDR2 FQNEAQ (reference sequence). This CDR3 has 13 amino acids. V was pared by 3 bases and J by 1 base, with 6 bases between. The CDR3 here is CASSLTGNTEAFF. CDR3 bases: TGTGCCAGCAGCTTGACAGGGAACACTGAAGCTTTCTTT.

This chain uses TRBV7-8 with TRBJ1-3; TRBD1 agrees at 9 bases. The ends lost 1 base at V and 4 bases at J; junction bases unmatched: 5. The CDR3 loop spans 16 amino acids. CDR1 and CDR2 from the germline V gene are SGHVS and FQNEAQ. The CDR3 DNA follows: TGTGCCAGCAGCTTAGGGCTTGGGACAGGGGGAAACACCATATATTTT. This encodes CASSLGLGTGGNTIYF.

The chain joins TRBV5-1 to TRBJ2-5; 14 bases match TRBD2. The CDR3 totals 17 residues. The V gene's germline CDR1 is SGHRS and CDR2 YFSETQ. V was clipped by 4 bases and J by 5 bases; unmatched bases: 10. The CDR3 nucleotides read TGCGCCAGCAGCCCCGGACTAGCGGGGGGCCCGGTGGAGACCCAGTACTTC. It translates to CASSPGLAGGPVETQYF.

J is TRBJ2-7 and V is TRBV7-2; no clear D. The CDR3 runs to 12 residues. Trimming shortened V by 4 bases and J by 2 bases, and 6 bases separated the two germline ends. Germline CDR1 SGHTA, CDR2 FQGNSA. CDR3 sequence (DNA): TGTGCCAGCAGCTCAAACACCTACGAGCAGTACTTC. Amino acid sequence: CASSSNTYEQYF.

Worth noting for this clone: Other DNA sequences from this sample encode an identical CDR3 as well. The chain links TRBV2 to TRBJ2-2, with D unclear. The CDR3 runs to 13 residues. Germline assignment: CDR1 SNHLY and CDR2 FYNNEI. Trimming shortened V by 6 bases and J by 1 base, and 6 bases separated the two germline ends. CDR3 in amino acids: CASRRENTGELFF. The CDR3 coding sequence is TGTGCCAGCAGGCGTGAGAACACCGGGGAGCTGTTTTTT.

This clone turned up a few times. The genes are TRBV7-9 and TRBJ1-6; TRBD1 aligns across 9 bases. Per germline, CDR1 SEHNR and CDR2 FQNEAQ (reference sequence). V shed 5 bases, J shed 9 bases, and the junction held 5 bases outside the gene matches. The CDR3 spans 14 residues. CDR3 DNA sequence: TGTGCCAGCAGCCGGGACAGGGCCGTTTCACCCCTCCACTTT. This sequence encodes CASSRDRAVSPLHF.

This clone was recorded a few times. The sample carries other DNA sequences with the same CDR3. The V and J genes are TRBV25-1 and TRBJ1-5; D is unresolved. V was clipped by 6 bases and J by 0 bases, with 3 bases between them. The CDR3 sequence is 12 residues long. Germline V gives CDR1 MGHDK, CDR2 SYGVNS. The CDR3 DNA reads TGTGCCAGCAGCCATAGCAATCAGCCCCAGCATTTT. The encoded protein is CASSHSNQPQHF.

The chain has TRBV6-5 and TRBJ2-7; D may be TRBD1 (7 bases). This CDR3 region has 14 residues. The V gene lost 6 bases and the J gene lost 3 bases, with 15 bases spanning the gap. Germline V lookup: CDR1 MNHEY, CDR2 SVGAGI. The DNA of the CDR3 is TGTGCCAGCAGCCGCGGGACAGTTGACTACGAGCAGTACTTC. Translating it yields CASSRGTVDYEQYF.

As to this clone: The sample contains more than one DNA sequence encoding this CDR3. This chain connects TRBV9 to TRBJ2-7; 12 bases line up with TRBD1. The CDR3 spans 15 residues. The germline V gene encodes CDR1 SGDLS and CDR2 YYNGEE. V was clipped by 3 bases and J by 0 bases; unmatched bases: 1. The CDR3 region is CASSAGQGASYEQYF. The DNA for the CDR3 is TGTGCCAGCAGCGCGGGACAGGGGGCCTCCTACGAGCAGTACTTC.

The V call is TRBV18, the J call TRBJ2-3, with 7 bases fitting TRBD2. This CDR3 has 18 amino acids. Germline CDR1 KGHSH, CDR2 LQKENI. V lost 2 bases to trimming and J lost 2 bases; unmatched junction nucleotides: 13. The CDR3 loop is CASSPSRPRLATTDTQYF. The CDR3 DNA reads as TGTGCCAGCTCACCATCCCGACCGAGACTAGCAACCACAGATACGCAGTATTTT.

This chain links TRBV13 with TRBJ2-7, with a weak D call TRBD2 (6 bases). The CDR3 runs 16 residues. Germline V lookup: CDR1 PRHDT, CDR2 FYEKMQ (reference sequence). With 0 bases removed from V and 0 bases from J, the gap between germline ends came to 12 bases. The CDR3 loop is CASSLGLAHGSYEQYF. The CDR3 DNA sequence: TGTGCCAGCAGCTTAGGACTAGCCCACGGCTCCTACGAGCAGTACTTC.

The chain joins TRBV6-1 to TRBJ1-6; D possibly corresponds to TRBD1 (5 bases). Trimming pared 7 bases from V and 7 bases from J, leaving 11 bases between. The CDR3 consists of 13 residues. Germline values: CDR1 MNHNS, CDR2 SASEGT. The CDR3 bases are TGTGCCAGCAAGGGACGGCAAAATTCACCCCTCCACTTT. This codes for CASKGRQNSPLHF.

With respect to this clone: This sample also contains other DNA sequences that code for the same CDR3. V is TRBV19 and J is TRBJ2-3, with D unresolved. V gave up 3 bases and J gave up 2 bases, with 6 bases separating them. From germline, CDR1 is LNHDA and CDR2 SQIVND (reference sequence). This CDR3 region has 13 residues. CDR3 amino acids: CASSMPPTDTQYF. Written as DNA, the CDR3 is TGTGCCAGTAGTATGCCCCCCACAGATACGCAGTATTTT. Full variable domain (remainder filled in from reference TRBV19 and TRBJ2-3): DGGITQSPKYLFRKEGQNVTLSCEQNLNHDAMYWYRQDPGQGLRLIYYSQIVNDFQKGDIAEGYSVSREKKESFPLTVTSAQKNPTAFYLCASSMPPTDTQYFGPGTRLTVL.

V gene TRBV10-3 combines with J gene TRBJ2-7; D not certain. Germline CDR1 and CDR2: ENHRY and SYGVKD. V was trimmed by 3 bases and J by 6 bases, leaving 6 bases between them. The CDR3 contains 11 residues. CDR3 DNA sequence: TGTGCCATCAGTGACTATGCCGAGCAGTACTTC. It encodes CAISDYAEQYF.

This sequence joins TRBV11-2 and TRBJ2-2, with D unresolved. The V end lost 5 bases, the J end lost 5 bases, and 6 bases lay between the germline ends. This CDR3 has 12 residues. The germline V gene encodes CDR1 SGHAT and CDR2 FQNNGV. The CDR3 DNA reads as TGTGCCAGCAGCCCGTTTACCGGGGAGCTGTTTTTT. This translates into CASSPFTGELFF.

This chain joins TRBV15 and TRBJ2-3; no clear D gene. The CDR3 spans 14 residues. Trimming cost V 0 bases and J 4 bases, with 8 bases left between them. Germline V gene lookup returns CDR1 LNHNV and CDR2 YYDKDF (reference sequence). CDR3 in DNA: TGTGCCACCAGCAGAGATCACCCATCAGATACGCAGTATTTT. This sequence encodes CATSRDHPSDTQYF.